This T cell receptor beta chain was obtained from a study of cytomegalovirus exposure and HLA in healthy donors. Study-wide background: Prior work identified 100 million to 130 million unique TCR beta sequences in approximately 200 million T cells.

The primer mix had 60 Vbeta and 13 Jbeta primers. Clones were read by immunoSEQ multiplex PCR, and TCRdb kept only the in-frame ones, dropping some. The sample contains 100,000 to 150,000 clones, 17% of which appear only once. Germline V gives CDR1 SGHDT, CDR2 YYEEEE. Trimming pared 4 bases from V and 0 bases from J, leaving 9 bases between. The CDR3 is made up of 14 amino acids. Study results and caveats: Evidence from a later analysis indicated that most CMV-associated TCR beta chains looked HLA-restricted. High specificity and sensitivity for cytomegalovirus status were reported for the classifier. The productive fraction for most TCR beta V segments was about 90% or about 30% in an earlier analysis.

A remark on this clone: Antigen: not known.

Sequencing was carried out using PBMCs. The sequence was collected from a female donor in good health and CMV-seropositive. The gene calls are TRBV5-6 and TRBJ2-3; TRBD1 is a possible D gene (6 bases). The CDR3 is CASSLGQSTDTQYF. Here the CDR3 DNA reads TGTGCCAGCAGCCTCGGACAGAGCACAGATACGCAGTATTTT.